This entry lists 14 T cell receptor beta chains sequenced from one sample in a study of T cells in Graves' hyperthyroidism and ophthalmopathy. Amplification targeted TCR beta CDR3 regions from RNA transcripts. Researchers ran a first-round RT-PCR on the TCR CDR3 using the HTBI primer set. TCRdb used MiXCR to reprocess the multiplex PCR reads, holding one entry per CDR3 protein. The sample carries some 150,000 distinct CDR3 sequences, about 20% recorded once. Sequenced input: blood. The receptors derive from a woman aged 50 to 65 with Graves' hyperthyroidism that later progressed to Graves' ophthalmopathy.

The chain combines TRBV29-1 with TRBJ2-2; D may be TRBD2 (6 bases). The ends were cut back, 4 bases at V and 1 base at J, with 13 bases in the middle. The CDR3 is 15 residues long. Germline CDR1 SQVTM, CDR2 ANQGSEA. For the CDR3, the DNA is TGCAGCGTTGTGGAGGGGCCCTGGAACACCGGGGAGCTGTTTTTT. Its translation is CSVVEGPWNTGELFF.

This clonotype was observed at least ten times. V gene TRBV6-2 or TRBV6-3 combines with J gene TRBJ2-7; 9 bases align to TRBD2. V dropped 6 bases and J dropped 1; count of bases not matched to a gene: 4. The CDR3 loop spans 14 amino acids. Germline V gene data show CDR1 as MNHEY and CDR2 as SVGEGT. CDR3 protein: CASRLTSGSYEQYF. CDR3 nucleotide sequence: TGTGCCAGCAGGTTGACTAGCGGATCCTACGAGCAGTACTTC.

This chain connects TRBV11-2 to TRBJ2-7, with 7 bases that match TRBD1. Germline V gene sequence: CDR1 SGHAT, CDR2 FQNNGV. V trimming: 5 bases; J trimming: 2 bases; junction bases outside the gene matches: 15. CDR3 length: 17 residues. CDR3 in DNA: TGTGCCAGCAGCCCTCGGCCCACCGGGACAGTACCCTACGAGCAGTACTTC. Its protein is CASSPRPTGTVPYEQYF.

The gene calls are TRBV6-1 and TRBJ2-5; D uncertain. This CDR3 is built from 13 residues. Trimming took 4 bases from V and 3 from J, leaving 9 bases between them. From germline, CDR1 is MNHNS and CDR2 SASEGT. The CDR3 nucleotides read TGTGCCAGCAGTGGATCGGACGAAGAGACCCAGTACTTC. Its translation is CASSGSDEETQYF.

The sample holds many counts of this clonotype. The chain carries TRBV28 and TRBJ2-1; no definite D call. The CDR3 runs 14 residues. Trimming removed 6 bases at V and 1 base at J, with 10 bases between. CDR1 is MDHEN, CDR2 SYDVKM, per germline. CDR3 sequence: CASSLFRSYNEQFF. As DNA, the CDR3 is TGTGCCAGCAGCCTTTTTCGATCCTACAATGAGCAGTTCTTC.

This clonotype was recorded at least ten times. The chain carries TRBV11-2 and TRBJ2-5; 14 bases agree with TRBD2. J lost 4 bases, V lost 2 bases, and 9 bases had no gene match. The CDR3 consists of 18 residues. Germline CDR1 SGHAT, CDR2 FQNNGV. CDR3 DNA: TGTGCCAGCAGCTTACCGGTGTTTGGACTAGCGGGAGGAGAGACCCAGTACTTC. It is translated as CASSLPVFGLAGGETQYF. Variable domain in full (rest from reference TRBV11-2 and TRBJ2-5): EAGVAQSPRYKIIEKRQSVAFWCNPISGHATLYWYQQILGQGPKLLIQFQNNGVVDDSQLPKDRFSAERLKGVDSTLKIQPAKLEDSAVYLCASSLPVFGLAGGETQYFGPGTRLLVL.

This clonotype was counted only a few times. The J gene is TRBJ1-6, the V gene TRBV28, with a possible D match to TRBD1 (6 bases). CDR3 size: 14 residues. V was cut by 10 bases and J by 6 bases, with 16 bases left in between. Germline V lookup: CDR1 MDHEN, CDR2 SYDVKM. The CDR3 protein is CATRQAVVNSPLHF. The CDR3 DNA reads TGTGCCACCAGACAGGCCGTAGTTAATTCACCCCTCCACTTT.

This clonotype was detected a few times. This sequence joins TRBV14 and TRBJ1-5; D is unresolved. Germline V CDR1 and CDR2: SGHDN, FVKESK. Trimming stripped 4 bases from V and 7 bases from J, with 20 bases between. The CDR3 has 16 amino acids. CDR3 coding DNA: TGTGCCAGCAGCCCCGAAACTGTCAGCTACAGCCAGCCCCAGCATTTT. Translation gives CASSPETVSYSQPQHF.

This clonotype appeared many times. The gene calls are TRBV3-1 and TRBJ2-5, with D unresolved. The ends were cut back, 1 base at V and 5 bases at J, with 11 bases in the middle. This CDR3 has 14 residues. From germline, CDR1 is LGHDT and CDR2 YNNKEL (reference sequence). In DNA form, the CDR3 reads TGTGCCAGCAGCCAAGCGAGGACCTCGGAGACCCAGTACTTC. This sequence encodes CASSQARTSETQYF.

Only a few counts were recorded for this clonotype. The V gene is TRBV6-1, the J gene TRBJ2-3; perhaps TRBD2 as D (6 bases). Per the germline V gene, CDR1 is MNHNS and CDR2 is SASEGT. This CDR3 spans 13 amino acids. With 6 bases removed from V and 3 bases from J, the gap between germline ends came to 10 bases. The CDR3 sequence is CASSPDYTDTQYF. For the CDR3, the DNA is TGTGCCAGCAGCCCGGACTATACAGATACGCAGTATTTT.

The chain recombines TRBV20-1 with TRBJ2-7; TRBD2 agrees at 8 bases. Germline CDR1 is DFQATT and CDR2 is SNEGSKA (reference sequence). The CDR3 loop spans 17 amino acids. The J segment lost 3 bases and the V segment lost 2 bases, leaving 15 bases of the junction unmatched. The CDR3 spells CSARSRASGLAHYEQYF. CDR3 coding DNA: TGCAGTGCTAGATCTAGAGCCTCTGGACTAGCCCACTACGAGCAGTACTTC.

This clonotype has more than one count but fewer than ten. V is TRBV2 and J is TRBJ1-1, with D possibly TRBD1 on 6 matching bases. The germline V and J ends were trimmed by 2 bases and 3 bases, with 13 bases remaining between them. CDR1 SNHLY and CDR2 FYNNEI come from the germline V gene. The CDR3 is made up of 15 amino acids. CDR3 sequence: CASSEILGGYTEAFF. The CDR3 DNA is TGTGCCAGCAGTGAAATCTTAGGGGGGTACACTGAAGCTTTCTTT.

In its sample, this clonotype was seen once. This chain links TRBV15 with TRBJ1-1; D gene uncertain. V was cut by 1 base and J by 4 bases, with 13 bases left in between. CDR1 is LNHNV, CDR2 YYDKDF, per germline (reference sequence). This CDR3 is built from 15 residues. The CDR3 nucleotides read TGTGCCACCAGCAGAGGGACGGGTATCTTCACTGAAGCTTTCTTT. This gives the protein CATSRGTGIFTEAFF.

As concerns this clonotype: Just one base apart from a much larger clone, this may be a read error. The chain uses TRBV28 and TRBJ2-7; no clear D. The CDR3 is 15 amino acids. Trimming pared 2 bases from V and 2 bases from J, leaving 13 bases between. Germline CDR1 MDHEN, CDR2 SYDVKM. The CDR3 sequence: CASSLPRASPYEQYF. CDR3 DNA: TGTGCCAGCAGTTTACCCCGGGCGAGCCCCTACGAGCAGTACTTC. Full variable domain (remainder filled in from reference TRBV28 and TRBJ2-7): DVKVTQSSRYLVKRTGEKVFLECVQDMDHENMFWYRQDPGLGLRLIYFSYDVKMKEKGDIPEGYSVSREKKERFSLILESASTNQTSMYLCASSLPRASPYEQYFGPGTRLTVT.